A single sample is the source of the 20 T cell receptor beta chains below, sequenced in a study of CD8+ T cells in alopecia areata. Extracted RNA was reverse transcribed into cDNA, the sequencing template. Assay: immunoSEQ multiplex PCR; the TCRdb copy retains only in-frame clones and omits some. The table shows 150,000 to 200,000 clones, with roughly 60% occurring only once. Treatment meaning: oral pan-JAK inhibitor, 5-10 mg twice daily. The material was CD4+ T cells sorted from blood, obtained at week 24, from a patient treated with tofacitinib. The receptors stem from a human donor with alopecia areata.

V is TRBV29-1 and J is TRBJ1-1; a possible D gene is TRBD1 (5 bases). V lost 0 bases and J lost 0, with 14 bases in between. Germline CDR1 SQVTM, CDR2 ANQGSEA. This CDR3 is built from 16 residues. In DNA, the CDR3 is TGCAGCGTTGAAGAGGGGCGCACCCCTATGAACACTGAAGCTTTCTTT. Translating gives CSVEEGRTPMNTEAFF.

V gene TRBV2 combines with J gene TRBJ2-2; TRBD2 might be the D (5 bases). The CDR3 is 15 residues long. The V and J ends lost 6 bases and 1 base respectively, with 12 bases between them. CDR1 SNHLY and CDR2 FYNNEI come from the germline V gene. The DNA of the CDR3 is TGTGCCAGCAGAAGGCCCGGGGTGAACACCGGGGAGCTGTTTTTT. Protein sequence: CASRRPGVNTGELFF.

There are a few counts of this clone. The genes are TRBV5-6 and TRBJ2-1; unclear D gene. Germline lookup yields CDR1 SGHDT and CDR2 YYEEEE. Trimming shortened V by 2 bases and J by 3 bases, and 0 bases separated the two germline ends. CDR3 length: 11 amino acids. The CDR3 reads CASSFYNEQFF. CDR3 coding DNA: TGTGCCAGCAGCTTCTACAATGAGCAGTTCTTC. The whole variable domain, remainder taken from reference TRBV5-6 and TRBJ2-1, is DAGVTQSPTHLIKTRGQQVTLRCSPKSGHDTVSWYQQALGQGPQFIFQYYEEEERQRGNFPDRFSGHQFPNYSSELNVNALLLGDSALYLCASSFYNEQFFGPGTRLTVL.

This chain joins TRBV27 and TRBJ1-2; 8 bases are shared with TRBD1. The CDR3 has 15 amino acids. J lost 12 bases, V lost 2 bases, and 14 bases had no gene match. Germline CDR1 is MNHEY and CDR2 is SMNVEV (reference sequence). The CDR3 sequence: CASSLTYDRGYGDTF. As DNA, the CDR3 is TGTGCCAGCAGTTTAACTTACGACAGGGGCTATGGAGACACCTTC.

V and J are TRBV10-2 and TRBJ2-2, with 10 bases lining up with TRBD1. V lost 8 bases, J lost 4 bases, and 1 base stayed unmatched. CDR3 length equals 13 residues. The V gene's germline CDR1 is WSHSY and CDR2 SAAADI. The CDR3 DNA reads as TGCGCCAGCCGGGACAGGGGCACCGGGGAGCTGTTTTTT. Its translation: CASRDRGTGELFF.

The table lists this clone with a few counts. V and J are TRBV5-1 and TRBJ2-6, with 12 nucleotides matching TRBD2. Germline V gives CDR1 SGHRS, CDR2 YFSETQ. V shed 4 bases and J 2 bases; nucleotides not matched to a gene: 16. The CDR3 extends over 21 amino acids. CDR3 region: CASSAWTSGVTGSPGANVLTF. For the CDR3, the DNA is TGCGCCAGCAGCGCATGGACTAGCGGGGTGACGGGAAGTCCTGGGGCCAACGTCCTGACTTTC.

This chain connects TRBV29-1 to TRBJ1-2; D perhaps matches TRBD1 (6 bases). The V and J ends lost 7 bases and 4 bases respectively, with 16 bases between them. CDR3 length equals 13 residues. Germline values: CDR1 SQVTM, CDR2 ANQGSEA. The CDR3 DNA is TGCAGCGCTATGAGCAGGGGTCGCTATGGCTACACCTTC. Its protein is CSAMSRGRYGYTF.

The genes are TRBV29-1 and TRBJ1-1, with D unclear. The CDR3 has 10 residues. The germline CDR1 and CDR2 sequences are SQVTM and ANQGSEA. V lost 6 bases and J lost 12, with 14 bases in between. The chain's CDR3 is CSVYLEGTFF. As DNA, the CDR3 is TGCAGCGTCTATCTCGAGGGAACTTTCTTT.

The chain recombines TRBV30 with TRBJ2-7; TRBD1 agrees at 8 bases. The CDR3 runs to 13 residues. Germline V gene data show CDR1 as GTSNPN and CDR2 as SVGIG (reference sequence). The V segment lost 1 base and the J segment 5 bases; nucleotides outside the gene matches: 4. CDR3 in amino acids: CAWSGDRGHEQYF. DNA of the CDR3: TGTGCCTGGAGTGGTGACAGGGGCCACGAGCAGTACTTC.

This clone was counted once. V is TRBV7-2 and J is TRBJ2-7; D uncertain. V shed 4 bases and J shed 4 bases, with 5 bases lying between them. CDR1 and CDR2 from the germline V gene are SGHTA and FQGNSA. This CDR3 is built from 11 residues. The CDR3 is CASSSEYEQYF. The CDR3, as DNA: TGTGCCAGCAGCTCCGAGTACGAGCAGTACTTC.

This clone occurred a few times. The chain uses TRBV4-3 and TRBJ1-2; TRBD1 might be the D (6 bases). V was clipped by 4 bases and J by 2 bases, with 17 bases between them. The CDR3 totals 16 residues. Looked up from germline, CDR1 is LGHNA and CDR2 is YSLEER. This CDR3 is CASSRDTGYSNYGYTF. DNA of the CDR3: TGCGCCAGCAGCCGGGATACAGGGTATTCCAACTATGGCTACACCTTC.

The gene calls are TRBV29-1 and TRBJ2-6; the D is unclear. From germline, CDR1 is SQVTM and CDR2 ANQGSEA. The CDR3 length is 13 residues. V gave up 6 bases and J gave up 3 bases, with 9 bases separating them. CDR3 nucleotide sequence: TGCAGCGTGTCTCGGGTTGGGGCCAACGTCCTGACTTTC. Amino acids: CSVSRVGANVLTF.

CDR3 bases: TGCAGTGCAAGGGGATCCTACAATGAGCAGTTCTTC. Translating it yields CSARGSYNEQFF. This chain connects TRBV29-1 to TRBJ2-1, with D possibly matching TRBD1 (5 bases). This CDR3 has 12 amino acids. In germline, CDR1 is SQVTM, CDR2 ANQGSEA.

A few counts support this clone. The chain recombines TRBV29-1 with TRBJ2-1, with TRBD1 matching 10 bases. CDR3 length: 13 amino acids. Trimming removed 7 bases from V and 6 bases from J; junction bases left unmatched: 6. The germline V gene has CDR1 SQVTM and CDR2 ANQGSEA. DNA for the CDR3: TGCAGCGCGGACAGGGGGGGCTTCAATGAGCAGTTCTTC. As protein: CSADRGGFNEQFF.

The sample holds a few counts of this clone. The chain employs TRBV7-2 and TRBJ2-4; D possibly corresponds to TRBD2 (6 bases). CDR1 and CDR2 from the germline V gene are SGHTA and FQGNSA. The CDR3 has 15 residues. V lost 1 base and J lost 1, with 8 bases in between. CDR3 nucleotide sequence: TGTGCCAGCAGCTTAGTGGCGGGGGCCAAAAACATTCAGTACTTC. Protein product: CASSLVAGAKNIQYF. The full variable domain, in which reference TRBV7-2 and TRBJ2-4 provide the parts outside the CDR3, is GAGVSQSPSNKVTEKGKDVELRCDPISGHTALYWYRQSLGQGLEFLIYFQGNSAPDKSGLPSDRFSAERTGGSVSTLTIQRTQQEDSAVYLCASSLVAGAKNIQYFGAGTRLSVL.

The chain carries TRBV2 and TRBJ1-2; D gene ambiguous. The V and J ends lost 6 bases and 4 bases respectively, with 12 bases between them. The CDR3 extends over 13 amino acids. CDR1 is SNHLY, CDR2 FYNNEI, per germline. The CDR3 here is CASRNQAFYGYTF. The CDR3 coding sequence is TGTGCCAGCAGAAACCAAGCCTTCTATGGCTACACCTTC. Drawing the rest from reference TRBV2 and TRBJ1-2, the complete variable domain is EPEVTQTPSHQVTQMGQEVILRCVPISNHLYFYWYRQILGQKVEFLVSFYNNEISEKSEIFDDQFSVERPDGSNFTLKIRSTKLEDSAMYFCASRNQAFYGYTFGSGTRLTVV.

The genes are TRBV11-2 and TRBJ2-2, with 9 bases that match TRBD2. This CDR3 contains 15 residues. The V gene end was trimmed by 3 bases and the J gene end by 6 bases; junction bases not matched to a gene: 5. Germline CDR1 is SGHAT and CDR2 is FQNNGV. The CDR3 here is CASSLRGGAAGELFF. In DNA form, the CDR3 reads TGTGCCAGCAGCTTGCGCGGGGGGGCAGCCGGGGAGCTGTTTTTT.

The rearrangement links TRBV29-1 to TRBJ2-3; maybe TRBD2 (5 bases). V lost 8 bases to trimming and J lost 8 bases, with 14 bases between them. Germline V gene lookup returns CDR1 SQVTM and CDR2 ANQGSEA. The CDR3 runs 11 residues. The CDR3 sequence is CSSSVEGTQYF. The DNA of the CDR3 is TGCAGCTCCTCAGTCGAGGGTACGCAGTATTTT.

The chain recombines TRBV13 with TRBJ2-1; D is undetermined. Germline V gives CDR1 PRHDT, CDR2 FYEKMQ (reference sequence). Trimming cost V 5 bases and J 6 bases, with 8 bases left between them. The CDR3 contains 12 residues. The CDR3 protein is CASSPTGNEQFF. Here the CDR3 DNA reads TGTGCCAGCAGCCCGACGGGCAATGAGCAGTTCTTC.

The chain has TRBV2 and TRBJ2-2; possible D gene TRBD2, 5 bases. CDR3 length: 15 amino acids. V was clipped by 2 bases and J by 6 bases, with 13 bases between them. Per germline, CDR1 SNHLY and CDR2 FYNNEI. CDR3 bases: TGTGCCAGCAGTGAATCCGGGGTATCGGCCGGGGAGCTGTTTTTT. This gives the protein CASSESGVSAGELFF.